What follows are 17 T cell receptor beta chains derived from one specimen sequenced in a study of T cells in Graves' hyperthyroidism and ophthalmopathy. TCR beta CDR3 regions were amplified from RNA transcripts. In the first-round RT-PCR of the TCR CDR3, the HTBI primer set was used. TCRdb itself ran the multiplex PCR reads through MiXCR, one entry per CDR3 protein. The profile shows 500,000 to 800,000 distinct CDR3 sequences, nearly 45% of them singletons. What was sequenced was peripheral blood or thyroid tissue (not recorded which). The receptor source for this set is an adult man with Graves' disease, either hyperthyroidism or ophthalmopathy (not recorded which).

This clonotype was found a few times. A much larger clone is a single base away; this may be a read error. The chain recombines TRBV5-6 with TRBJ1-5; D remains ambiguous. The CDR3 is 14 amino acids. Trimming left V 5 bases short and J 0 bases short, with 9 bases between. Germline V gene sequence: CDR1 SGHDT, CDR2 YYEEEE. The CDR3 loop reads CASSGRYSNQPQHF. CDR3 bases: TGTGCCAGCAGTGGGCGGTATAGCAATCAGCCCCAGCATTTT.

For this clonotype: A much larger clone differs by one base, so this may be a read error. The chain's CDR3 is CAIGDSGGNQPQHF. In DNA form, the CDR3 reads TGTGCCATCGGTGACTCGGGGGGAAATCAGCCCCAGCATTTT. This chain uses TRBV10-3 with TRBJ1-5, with a possible D match to TRBD1 (5 bases). Germline V gene lookup returns CDR1 ENHRY and CDR2 SYGVKD. CDR3 size: 14 residues.

The J gene is TRBJ1-3, the V gene TRBV6-1, with D uncertain. Germline V gene data show CDR1 as MNHNS and CDR2 as SASEGT. The CDR3 spans 17 residues. V dropped 3 bases and J dropped 4 bases, with 19 bases sitting between them. The CDR3 DNA is TGTGCCAGCAGTGAGGCCGAACCTTCGAGGGTCGGAAACACCATATATTTT. Translating gives CASSEAEPSRVGNTIYF.

This chain uses TRBV11-1 with TRBJ2-7; TRBD1 or TRBD2 may be the D gene (5 bases each). CDR1 is SGHAT and CDR2 is FQDESV in the germline V gene (reference sequence). The CDR3 runs 14 residues. V lost 5 bases and J lost 4, with 15 bases in between. CDR3 sequence (DNA): TGTGCCAGCAGCCCCGTGGCCAGGGAGTACGAGCAGTACTTC. It specifies CASSPVAREYEQYF.

This clonotype has only a few counts. The rearrangement links TRBV20-1 to TRBJ1-5; 7 bases are shared with TRBD1. V was pared by 4 bases and J by 2 bases, with 11 bases of the junction left unmatched. The V gene's germline CDR1 is DFQATT and CDR2 SNEGSKA (reference sequence). This CDR3 region has 16 residues. The CDR3: CSANGQGVGGNQPQHF. The CDR3, as DNA: TGCAGTGCTAACGGGCAGGGGGTCGGAGGCAATCAGCCCCAGCATTTT.

V is TRBV15 and J is TRBJ1-1; 10 nucleotides line up with TRBD1. Germline CDR1 is LNHNV and CDR2 is YYDKDF (reference sequence). This CDR3 has 14 amino acids. The trim removed 4 bases at V and 3 bases at J, leaving 2 bases unmatched. The CDR3: CATSTGQGDTEAFF. The CDR3 DNA reads TGTGCCACCAGCACCGGACAGGGGGACACTGAAGCTTTCTTT.

The rearrangement joins TRBV10-2 to TRBJ1-6, with 11 nucleotides matching TRBD1. V was clipped by 9 bases and J by 10 bases; unmatched bases: 5. CDR1 is WSHSY, CDR2 SAAADI, per germline. The CDR3 loop spans 13 amino acids. The CDR3 DNA is TGCGCCAGAACCGGGACAGGGGGGTCACCCCTCCACTTT. Its translation: CARTGTGGSPLHF.

A note on this clonotype: A read error is possible here, since a much larger clone lies one base away. Lacking the conserved final phenylalanine or tryptophan, this CDR3 likely reflects a read error. The rearrangement uses TRBV29-1 and TRBJ1-1, with D uncertain. The CDR3 runs to 12 residues. Trimming took 4 bases from V and 5 from J, leaving 11 bases between them. From germline, CDR1 is SQVTM and CDR2 ANQGSEA. The CDR3 reads CSVGRAGTEAFL. As DNA, the CDR3 is TGCAGCGTTGGTCGAGCGGGAACTGAAGCTTTCCTT.

At least ten counts were recorded for this clonotype. This chain joins TRBV12-3 or TRBV12-4 and TRBJ1-1; a weak D match, TRBD1 (5 bases). V was clipped by 4 bases and J by 4 bases, with 13 bases between them. This CDR3 is 14 amino acids long. DNA for the CDR3: TGTGCCAGCAGTTCCTCCGGGGGGGGCACTGAAGCTTTCTTT. The encoded protein is CASSSSGGGTEAFF.

This clonotype was observed at least ten times. The chain is built from TRBV7-9 and TRBJ2-5; D gene unclear. Trimming removed 5 bases from V and 8 bases from J, with 15 bases in between. Germline values: CDR1 SEHNR, CDR2 FQNEAQ (reference sequence). This CDR3 spans 13 amino acids. The CDR3 sequence is CASSPNMVGTQYF. CDR3 DNA: TGTGCCAGCAGCCCAAATATGGTTGGTACCCAGTACTTC.

CDR3 protein: CASSQEVEGFLSGNTIYF. The CDR3 bases are TGTGCCAGCAGCCAAGAAGTCGAGGGGTTCCTCTCTGGAAACACCATATATTTT. The chain uses TRBV14 and TRBJ1-3, with a possible D match to TRBD1 (5 bases). V lost 0 bases, J lost 0 bases, and 15 bases lay in between. The CDR3 is made up of 18 amino acids. Germline CDR1 SGHDN, CDR2 FVKESK.

The V gene is TRBV29-1, the J gene TRBJ1-2, with TRBD1 identical over 10 bases. The CDR3 contains 14 residues. V dropped 1 base and J dropped 3; count of bases not matched to a gene: 2. The V gene's germline CDR1 is SQVTM and CDR2 ANQGSEA. The CDR3 sequence: CSVEVDRGHYGYTF. The CDR3 bases are TGCAGCGTTGAAGTAGACAGGGGGCACTATGGCTACACCTTC.

This rearrangement joins TRBV20-1 to TRBJ1-2; D is perhaps TRBD1 (5 bases). The V and J ends lost 7 bases and 9 bases respectively, with 18 bases between them. Germline V gene lookup returns CDR1 DFQATT and CDR2 SNEGSKA (reference sequence). This CDR3 is 12 amino acids long. The chain's CDR3 is CSGEEEMGRYTF. CDR3 nucleotide sequence: TGCAGTGGAGAAGAGGAAATGGGGCGCTACACCTTC.

Turning to this clonotype: A single base separates this from a much larger clone, so it may be a read error. This sequence joins TRBV10-3 and TRBJ1-2; D possibly corresponds to TRBD1 (6 bases). Trimming cost V 7 bases and J 6 bases, with 9 bases left between them. CDR3 length: 11 amino acids. The V gene's germline CDR1 is ENHRY and CDR2 SYGVKD. The CDR3 reads CAITQGHGYTF. CDR3 nucleotide sequence: TGTGCCATCACACAGGGCCATGGCTACACCTTC.

On this clonotype itself: A read error may explain this, as a much larger clone is one base away. The chain employs TRBV24-1 and TRBJ1-5; D remains ambiguous. Germline values: CDR1 KGHDR, CDR2 SFDVKD. Trimming removed 6 bases at V and 6 bases at J, with 11 bases between. The CDR3 covers 13 residues. The CDR3 loop is CATSYSTAQPQHF. The CDR3 DNA is TGTGCCACCAGTTACTCTACGGCTCAGCCCCAGCATTTT.

This clonotype was counted a few times. The DNA for the CDR3 is TGTGCCAGCAGCCCCGCCCGGCGGGGGAACACTGAAGCTTTCTTT. Its protein is CASSPARRGNTEAFF. The gene calls are TRBV7-9 and TRBJ1-1; the D is unclear. Between the trimmed V and J ends, which lost 5 bases and 1 base, there was a span of 14 bases. Germline CDR1 and CDR2: SEHNR and FQNEAQ (reference sequence). CDR3 size: 15 residues.

The CDR3 nucleotides are TGTGCCAGCAGCTTAGAGCAGGGATTTTGGGAGACCCAGTACTTC. It codes for CASSLEQGFWETQYF. The rearrangement joins TRBV7-2 to TRBJ2-5; maybe TRBD1 (5 bases). Germline CDR1 and CDR2: SGHTA and FQGNSA. The CDR3 contains 15 residues. V gave up 1 base and J gave up 5 bases, with 14 bases separating them.